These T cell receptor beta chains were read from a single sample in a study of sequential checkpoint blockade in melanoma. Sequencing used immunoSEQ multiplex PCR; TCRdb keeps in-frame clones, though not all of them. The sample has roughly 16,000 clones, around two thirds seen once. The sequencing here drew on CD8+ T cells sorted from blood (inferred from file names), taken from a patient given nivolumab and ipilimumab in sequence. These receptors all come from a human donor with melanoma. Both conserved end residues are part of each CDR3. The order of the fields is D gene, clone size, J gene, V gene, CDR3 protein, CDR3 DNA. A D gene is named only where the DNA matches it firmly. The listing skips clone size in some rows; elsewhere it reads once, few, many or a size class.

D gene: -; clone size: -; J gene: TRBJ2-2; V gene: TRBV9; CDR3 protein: CASSVGVTGSNTGELFF; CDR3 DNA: TGTGCCAGCAGCGTAGGTGTTACAGGATCGAACACCGGGGAGCTGTTTTTT
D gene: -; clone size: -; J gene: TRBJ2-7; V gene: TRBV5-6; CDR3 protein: CASSLAEPHYEQYF; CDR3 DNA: TGTGCCAGCAGCTTGGCCGAGCCTCACTACGAGCAGTACTTC
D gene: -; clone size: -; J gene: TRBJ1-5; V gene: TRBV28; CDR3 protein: CASSFYGVSNQPQHF; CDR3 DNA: TGTGCCAGCAGTTTTTACGGGGTTTCCAATCAGCCCCAGCATTTT
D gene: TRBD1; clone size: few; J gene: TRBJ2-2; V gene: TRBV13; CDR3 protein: CASSPGTGGGNTGELFF; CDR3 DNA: TGTGCCAGCAGCCCAGGGACAGGGGGCGGTAACACCGGGGAGCTGTTTTTT
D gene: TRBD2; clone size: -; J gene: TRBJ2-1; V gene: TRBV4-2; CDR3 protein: CASSLAGGSYNEQFF; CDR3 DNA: TGTGCCAGCAGCTTAGCGGGGGGTTCATACAATGAGCAGTTCTTC
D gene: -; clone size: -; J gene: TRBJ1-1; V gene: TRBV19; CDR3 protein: CASSILGGTEAFF; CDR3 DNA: TGTGCCAGTAGTATTTTAGGGGGCACTGAAGCTTTCTTT
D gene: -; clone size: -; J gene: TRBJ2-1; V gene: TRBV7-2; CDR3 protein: CASSSGERPNEQFF; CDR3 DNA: TGTGCCAGCAGCTCGGGCGAGCGGCCCAATGAGCAGTTCTTC
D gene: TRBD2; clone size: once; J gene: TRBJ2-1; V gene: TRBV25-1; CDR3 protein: CASSTGLAGNEQFF; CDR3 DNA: TGTGCCAGCAGTACGGGACTAGCCGGCAATGAGCAGTTCTTC
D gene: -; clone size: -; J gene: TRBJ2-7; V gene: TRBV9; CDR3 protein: CASSVGGPSYEQYF; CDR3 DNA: TGTGCCAGCAGCGTAGGAGGGCCCTCCTACGAGCAGTACTTC
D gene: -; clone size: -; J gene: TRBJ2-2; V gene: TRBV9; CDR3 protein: CASSAGGTGKFAGELFF; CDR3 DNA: TGTGCCAGCAGCGCGGGGGGGACAGGGAAATTTGCCGGGGAGCTGTTTTTT
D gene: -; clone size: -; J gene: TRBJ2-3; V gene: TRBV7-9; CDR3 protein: CAVPRLAGTTSTDTQYF; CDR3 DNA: TGTGCCGTCCCCCGGCTAGCTGGTACTACTAGCACAGATACGCAGTATTTT
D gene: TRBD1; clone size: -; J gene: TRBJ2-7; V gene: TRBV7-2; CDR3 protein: CASSWDRGLYEQYF; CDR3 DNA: TGTGCCAGCAGCTGGGACAGGGGTCTATACGAGCAGTACTTC
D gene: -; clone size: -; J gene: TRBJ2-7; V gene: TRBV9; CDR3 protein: CASSESQDSSSYEQYF; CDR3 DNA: TGTGCCAGCAGCGAAAGCCAGGACAGCTCCTCCTACGAGCAGTACTTC
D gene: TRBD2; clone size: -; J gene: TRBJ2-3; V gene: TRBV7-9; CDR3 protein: CASSLVTASGGTDTQYF; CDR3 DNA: TGTGCCAGCAGCTTAGTAACGGCTAGCGGGGGGACAGATACGCAGTATTTT
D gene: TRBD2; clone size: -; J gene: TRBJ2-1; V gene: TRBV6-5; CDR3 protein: CASSYIAGDYNEQFF; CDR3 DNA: TGTGCCAGCAGTTACATAGCGGGGGACTACAATGAGCAGTTCTTC
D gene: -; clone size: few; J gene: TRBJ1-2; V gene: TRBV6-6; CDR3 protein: CASSYPQGAANYGYTF; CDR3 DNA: TGTGCCAGCAGTTACCCCCAGGGCGCAGCTAACTATGGCTACACCTTC
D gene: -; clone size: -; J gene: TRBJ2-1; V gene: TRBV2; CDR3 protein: CASSEWGGLRDNEQFF; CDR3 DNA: TGTGCCAGCAGTGAATGGGGTGGACTAAGAGACAATGAGCAGTTCTTC
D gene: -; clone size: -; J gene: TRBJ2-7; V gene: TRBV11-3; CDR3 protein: CASSCSTESLRAYEQYF; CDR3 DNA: TGTGCCAGCAGCTGTTCAACAGAGTCCTTGCGAGCCTACGAGCAGTACTTC
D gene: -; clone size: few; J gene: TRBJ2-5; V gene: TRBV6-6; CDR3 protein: CASSYSSEQYF; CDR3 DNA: TGTGCCAGCAGTTACTCGTCTGAGCAGTACTTC
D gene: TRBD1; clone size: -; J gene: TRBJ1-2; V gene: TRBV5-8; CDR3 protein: CASSTPGQGVAGYGYTF; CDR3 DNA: TGTGCCAGCAGCACACCGGGACAGGGGGTCGCGGGCTATGGCTACACCTTC
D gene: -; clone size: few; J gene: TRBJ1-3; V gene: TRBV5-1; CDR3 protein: CASSLWGRSGNTIYF; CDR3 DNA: TGCGCCAGCAGCTTGTGGGGCAGAAGTGGAAACACCATATATTTT
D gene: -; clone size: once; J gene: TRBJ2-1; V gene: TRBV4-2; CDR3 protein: CASSHSTIYNEQFF; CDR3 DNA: TGTGCCAGCAGCCACTCCACTATATACAATGAGCAGTTCTTC
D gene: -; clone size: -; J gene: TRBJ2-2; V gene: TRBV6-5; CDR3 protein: CASSQGAGELFF; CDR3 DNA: TGTGCCAGCAGTCAGGGTGCCGGGGAGCTGTTTTTT
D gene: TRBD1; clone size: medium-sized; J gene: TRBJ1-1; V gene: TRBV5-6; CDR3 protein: CASSLTGTGEEKAFF; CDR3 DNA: TGTGCCAGCAGCTTAACTGGGACAGGGGAGGAGAAAGCTTTCTTT
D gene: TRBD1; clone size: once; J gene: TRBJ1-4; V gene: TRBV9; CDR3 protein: CASSIGTGGTINEKLFF; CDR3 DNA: TGTGCCAGCAGCATCGGGACAGGGGGGACGATTAATGAAAAACTGTTTTTT
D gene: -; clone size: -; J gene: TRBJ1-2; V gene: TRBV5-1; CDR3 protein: CASSLEGEIYGYTF; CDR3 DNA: TGCGCCAGCAGCTTGGAGGGGGAAATCTATGGCTACACCTTC
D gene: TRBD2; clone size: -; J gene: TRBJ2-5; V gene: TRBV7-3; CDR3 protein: CASSMSGGEETQYF; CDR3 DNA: TGTGCCAGCAGCATGAGCGGGGGGGAAGAGACCCAGTACTTC